One and the same sample provided the 18 T cell receptor beta chains below, sequenced in a study of tumor-infiltrating lymphocytes in primary liver carcinoma. A constant-region primer primed TCR beta cDNA synthesis from roughly 500 ng of total RNA. For TCR beta, libraries were produced by three nested multiplex PCR rounds using slightly modified ARM-PCR. With TRBV1-TRBV30 forward primers and a C-beta reverse primer, the first two PCR rounds were run for approximately 10 cycles each. TCRdb reprocessed the multiplex PCR reads with MiXCR, giving one entry per CDR3 protein. This table has 90,000 to 110,000 distinct CDR3 sequences, roughly 80% appearing once. Unsorted bulk tissue, about 20-32 mg of it, served as the source for co-extraction of RNA and DNA. Sequencing was performed on liver tumor tissue from sampling region 3. Stated subset: tumor region T3, left-lateral pole. Receptor source: a man between 35 and 55 years old with primary liver carcinoma and hepatitis B virus infection.

This chain connects TRBV4-3 to TRBJ2-2, with D maybe TRBD2 (5 bases). Germline lookup yields CDR1 LGHNA and CDR2 YSLEER. Trimming stripped 2 bases from V and 3 bases from J, with 19 bases between. This CDR3 spans 18 amino acids. CDR3 sequence (DNA): TGCGCCAGCAGCCAAATGGACGGCCCGGGATCTGACACCGGGGAGCTGTTTTTT. The encoded protein is CASSQMDGPGSDTGELFF.

Notes on this clonotype: A clone one base away is much larger, so this may be a read error. This chain links TRBV2 with TRBJ2-7, with unresolved D. The CDR3 length is 11 residues. CDR1 is SNHLY, CDR2 FYNNEI, per germline. The CDR3, as DNA: TGTGCCAGCTGTGAAACCTTGGACGAATACTTC. Residues: CASCETLDEYF. The full variable domain, its missing parts supplied by reference TRBV2 and TRBJ2-7, is EPEVTQTPSHQVTQMGQEVILRCVPISNHLYFYWYRQILGQKVEFLVSFYNNEISEKSEIFDDQFSVERPDGSNFTLKIRSTKLEDSAMYFCASCETLDEYFGPGTRLTVT.

This clonotype has a single count. One junction end does not reproduce the germline sequence, and a read error may be involved. The genes are TRBV4-2 and TRBJ2-4; no clear D gene. CDR1 and CDR2 from the germline V gene are LGHNA and YNFKEQ. The CDR3 runs to 15 residues. This chain's CDR3 is CASSQGVDPNSILYF. CDR3 sequence (DNA): TGTGCCAGCAGCCAAGGAGTGGATCCCAATAGCATTCTGTACTTC.

In its sample, this clonotype ranks as medium-sized (0.01 to 0.1%). This chain connects TRBV11-2 to TRBJ2-1; 8 bases line up with TRBD1. Germline CDR1 reads SGHAT; CDR2 reads FQNNGV. V lost 4 bases to trimming and J lost 16 bases; unmatched junction nucleotides: 9. CDR3 length: 12 residues. The DNA for the CDR3 is TGTGCCAGCAGCTACGCGACAGGGGAGAAATTCTTC. Translating it yields CASSYATGEKFF.

The genes are TRBV6-2 or TRBV6-3 and TRBJ2-1, with 10 positions matching TRBD2. V shed 4 bases and J 6 bases; nucleotides not matched to a gene: 27. Germline values: CDR1 MNHEY, CDR2 SVGEGT. The CDR3 covers 22 residues. The chain's CDR3 is CASSFLIEEWVLAGDRVNEQFF. The CDR3 DNA sequence: TGTGCCAGCAGTTTCCTGATTGAGGAGTGGGTTCTAGCGGGAGACAGGGTCAATGAGCAGTTCTTC.

On this clonotype itself: At one end the junction does not follow the germline gene, possibly because of a read error. The gene calls are TRBV12-3 or TRBV12-4 and TRBJ2-1; D is ambiguous. CDR3 size: 13 residues. The CDR3 nucleotides read TGTGGCAGCAGTTTTGACGAAGGCAATGTGCAGTTCTTC. This sequence encodes CGSSFDEGNVQFF.

This clonotype was picked up one time. With a much larger clone just one base away, this may be a read error. The chain joins TRBV6-1 to TRBJ2-2; 11 bases align to TRBD2. In germline, CDR1 is MNHNS, CDR2 SASEGT. J lost 5 bases, V lost 6 bases, and 8 bases had no gene match. The CDR3 has 16 residues. The CDR3 protein is CASRYTSGRRTGELFF. CDR3 DNA: TGTGCCAGCAGATATACTAGCGGGAGACGGACCGGGGAGCTGTTTTTT.

Of note for this clonotype: One junction end does not reproduce the germline sequence, and a read error may be involved. V is TRBV7-9 and J is TRBJ2-1, with TRBD2 as a possible D gene (5 bases). CDR3 size: 12 residues. In germline, CDR1 is SEHNR, CDR2 FQNEAQ (reference sequence). For the CDR3, the DNA is TGTGCCAACTATGTCGCGGGCTATGAGCAGCTCTTC. It is translated as CANYVAGYEQLF.

To note about this clonotype: The junction differs from germline at one of its ends, possibly a read error. The rearrangement joins TRBV11-2 to TRBJ2-3; tentative D call: TRBD1 (6 bases). This CDR3 comprises 15 residues. The germline V gene encodes CDR1 SGHAT and CDR2 FQNNGV. This chain's CDR3 is CASSLPGLWDNEQFF. The CDR3 DNA follows: TGTGCCAGCAGCTTGCCGGGATTATGGGACAATGAGCAGTTCTTT.

In the case of this clonotype: A much larger clone differs by one base, so this may be a read error. The chain joins TRBV5-8 to TRBJ2-5; D unresolved. Germline CDR1 SGHTS, CDR2 YDEGEE. The CDR3 sequence is 14 residues long. The CDR3 here is CVSPRARFRETQYF. CDR3 DNA: TGTGTCAGCCCCCGGGCCCGTTTCAGGGAGACCCAGTACTTC. The complete variable domain, with remaining parts taken from reference TRBV5-8 and TRBJ2-5, reads EAGVTQSPTHLIKTRGQQATLRCSPISGHTSVYWYQQALGLGLQFLLWYDEGEERNRGNFPPRFSGRQFPNYSSELNVNALELEDSALYLCVSPRARFRETQYFGPGTRLLVL.

On this clonotype itself: One junction end disagrees with the germline gene, perhaps due to a read error. CDR3 in amino acids: CSGGHNTEALF. The CDR3 nucleotides read TGTAGCGGTGGACATAACACTGAAGCTCTCTTT. The chain employs TRBV29-1 and TRBJ1-1, with a tentative D call TRBD1 (5 bases). There are 11 residues in the CDR3. Germline loops: CDR1 SQVTM, CDR2 ANQGSEA. Filled out from reference TRBV29-1 and TRBJ1-1, the complete variable domain reads SAVISQKPSRDICQRGTSLTIQCQVDSQVTMMFWYRQQPGQSLTLIATANQGSEATYESGFVIDKFPISRPNLTFSTLTVSNMSPEDSSIYLCSGGHNTEALFGQGTRLTVV.

Remarks on this clonotype: This may be a read error, as it is one base from a much larger clone. The V and J genes are TRBV7-3 and TRBJ2-7, with 7 bases lining up with TRBD2. The CDR3 is 15 amino acids. The germline V gene encodes CDR1 SGHTA and CDR2 FQGTGA. Trimming removed 0 bases from V and 5 bases from J; junction bases left unmatched: 7. Here the CDR3 DNA reads TGTGCCAGCAGCTTAACGGGCGGGAGCTTTGACGAGCAGTACTTC. Translating it yields CASSLTGGSFDEQYF.

A word on this clonotype: Germline is not matched at one junction end, which may reflect a read error. This chain's CDR3 is CNVLTQGTSSYEQHF. Written as DNA, the CDR3 is TGCAACGTCCTAACTCAGGGGACTAGCTCCTACGAGCAGCACTTC. The V call is TRBV29-1, the J call TRBJ2-7, with 9 positions matching TRBD2. The CDR3 is 15 residues long. Per the germline V gene, CDR1 is SQVTM and CDR2 is ANQGSEA.

As to this clonotype: The CDR3 ends on some other residue instead of the conserved phenylalanine or tryptophan, so this is likely a read error. The limits of the CDR3 on the DNA are not certain, so only TCRdb's listed CDR3 is given. The rearrangement joins TRBV7-9 to TRBJ2-5. CDR1 is SEHNR, CDR2 FQNEAQ, per germline (reference sequence). The CDR3 extends over 12 residues, inclusive of both ends. The CDR3 loop is CAISGSQETHYL.

Remarks on this clonotype: Lacking the conserved final phenylalanine or tryptophan, this CDR3 likely reflects a read error. The limits of the CDR3 on the DNA are not certain, so only TCRdb's listed CDR3 is given. The chain has TRBV4-2 and TRBJ1-5. The CDR3 length equals 14 residues, ends included. Germline assignment: CDR1 LGHNA and CDR2 YNFKEQ. CDR3 loop: CSSSPAGGDQPQRL.

Details on this clonotype: At one end, the junction sequence differs from germline, possibly due to a read error. This chain uses TRBV6-2 or TRBV6-3 with TRBJ2-7; 9 bases line up with TRBD1. The CDR3 runs 14 residues. Germline assignment: CDR1 MNHEY and CDR2 SVGEGT. CDR3 sequence reads: CTSSTRDRAHEQYF. The CDR3 DNA reads as TGTACCAGCAGTACCCGGGACAGGGCCCACGAGCAGTACTTC.

This chain joins TRBV12-3 or TRBV12-4 and TRBJ1-1; D remains ambiguous. The CDR3 is made up of 18 amino acids. Between the trimmed V and J ends, which lost 6 bases and 0 bases, there was a span of 23 bases. The CDR3 spells CASSLSGPPARVNTEAFF. CDR3 nucleotide sequence: TGTGCCAGCAGCCTAAGCGGGCCCCCGGCGCGGGTGAACACTGAAGCTTTCTTT.

Of note for this clonotype: One end of the junction varies from germline; a read error may be responsible. This chain joins TRBV12-3 or TRBV12-4 and TRBJ2-5; D might be TRBD1 (5 bases). CDR3 length: 14 amino acids. The CDR3 protein is CARSLGVVQDTQYF. The DNA for the CDR3 is TGTGCCAGGAGCCTAGGGGTGGTTCAAGATACCCAGTACTTC.